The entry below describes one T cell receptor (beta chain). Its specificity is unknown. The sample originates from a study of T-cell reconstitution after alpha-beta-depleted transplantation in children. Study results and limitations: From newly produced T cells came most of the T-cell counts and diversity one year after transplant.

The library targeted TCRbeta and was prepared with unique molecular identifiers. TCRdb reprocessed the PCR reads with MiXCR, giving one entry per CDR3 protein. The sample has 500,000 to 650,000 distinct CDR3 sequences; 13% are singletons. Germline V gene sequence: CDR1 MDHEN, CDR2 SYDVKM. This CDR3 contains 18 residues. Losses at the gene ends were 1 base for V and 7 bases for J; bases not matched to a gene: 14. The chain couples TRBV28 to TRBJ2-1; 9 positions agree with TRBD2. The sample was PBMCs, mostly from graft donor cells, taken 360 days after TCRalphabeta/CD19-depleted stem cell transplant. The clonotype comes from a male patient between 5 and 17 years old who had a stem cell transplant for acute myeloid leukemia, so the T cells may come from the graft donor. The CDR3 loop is CASSLLGPGLASRNEQFF. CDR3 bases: TGTGCCAGCAGTTTATTAGGTCCGGGACTAGCATCGAGGAATGAGCAGTTCTTC.